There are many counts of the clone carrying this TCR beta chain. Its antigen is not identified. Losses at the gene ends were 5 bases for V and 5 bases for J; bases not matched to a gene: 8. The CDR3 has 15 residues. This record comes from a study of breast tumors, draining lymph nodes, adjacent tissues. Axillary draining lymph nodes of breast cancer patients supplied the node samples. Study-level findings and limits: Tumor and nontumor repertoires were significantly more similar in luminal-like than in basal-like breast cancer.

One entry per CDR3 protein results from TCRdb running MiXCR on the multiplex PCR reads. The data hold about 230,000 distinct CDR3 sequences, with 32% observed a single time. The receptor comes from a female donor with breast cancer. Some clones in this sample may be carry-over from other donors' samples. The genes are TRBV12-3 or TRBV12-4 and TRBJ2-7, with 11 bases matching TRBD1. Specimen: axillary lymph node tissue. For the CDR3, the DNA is TGTGCCAGCAGTCCAACCGGGACAGGGGGTAACGAGCAGTACTTC. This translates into CASSPTGTGGNEQYF.